This TCR beta chain was sequenced for a study of cytomegalovirus exposure and HLA in healthy donors. Overall study context: In terms of ancestry, the Caucasian-associated cluster contained about four fifths of the roughly 400 genotyped donors.

Trimming at V came to 4 bases and at J to 1 base, leaving 7 bases not matched to a gene. This CDR3 has 15 residues. CDR1 and CDR2 from the germline V gene are MNHNS and SASEGT. Study-level results: Reported results showed that the classifier diagnosed cytomegalovirus status with high specificity and sensitivity. Analyzed later, association rates of TCRs varied across HLA loci, with DRB1 most and HLA-C fewest.

On this clone: As yet, its antigen is unknown.

Both 60 Vbeta primers and 13 Jbeta primers went into the PCR. TCRdb keeps only in-frame clones here, not all; method: immunoSEQ multiplex PCR. The repertoire holds roughly 120,000 clones, with 82% as singletons. This clonotype was obtained from a woman between 18 and 29 years old in good health and CMV-seronegative. Sequenced sample: PBMCs. The chain employs TRBV6-1 and TRBJ2-7; 7 bases are a match to TRBD1. CDR3 loop: CASSVDRAFSYEQYF. The CDR3 DNA sequence: TGTGCCAGCAGTGTCGACAGGGCGTTTTCCTACGAGCAGTACTTC.